This is a list of T cell receptor beta chains from one sample in a study of identical twins. TCRdb reprocessed the 5' RACE reads via MiXCR and lists one record per CDR3 protein. The table records more than 1.5 million distinct CDR3 sequences, more than 30% of them present only once. Specimen: cord blood. Receptors originate from a newborn girl in good health. CDR3s include the opening cysteine and the closing phenylalanine or tryptophan. A D gene is named only where the DNA matches it firmly. The size field is filled for only some rows; it gives once, few, many or a size class.

j_gene,v_gene,abundance,d_gene,CDR3aa,CDR3nt
TRBJ2-1,TRBV28,-,-,CASTQGGHYNEQFF,TGTGCCAGCACCCAGGGGGGCCACTACAATGAGCAGTTCTTC
TRBJ1-1,TRBV10-2,-,-,CASRDPVNTEAFF,TGCGCCAGCCGGGACCCAGTGAACACTGAAGCTTTCTTT
TRBJ2-1,TRBV29-1,few,-,CSVAEQFF,TGCAGCGTTGCTGAGCAGTTCTTC
TRBJ2-1,TRBV20-1,-,-,CSAHGRLGEQFF,TGCAGTGCGCACGGTAGGCTTGGGGAGCAGTTCTTC
TRBJ2-1,TRBV24-1,-,TRBD2,CATSDPSSGGSYNEQFF,TGTGCCACCAGTGATCCCTCTAGCGGGGGCTCCTACAATGAGCAGTTCTTC
TRBJ2-7,TRBV27,-,-,CASSPGITGVYEQYF,TGTGCCAGCAGCCCAGGGATTACGGGGGTCTACGAGCAGTACTTC
TRBJ2-1,TRBV29-1,many,TRBD1,CSVAGQGIRYNEQFF,TGCAGCGTGGCCGGACAGGGGATCAGGTACAATGAGCAGTTCTTC
TRBJ1-5,TRBV29-1,-,TRBD1,CSVGDRVNQPQHF,TGCAGCGTTGGGGACAGGGTAAATCAGCCCCAGCATTTT
TRBJ2-1,TRBV28,-,-,CASSFSPGLPETQFF,TGTGCCAGCAGCTTTTCCCCGGGACTGCCGGAGACCCAGTTCTTC
TRBJ2-3,TRBV2,once,TRBD2,CASIYLAGGGDTQYF,TGTGCCAGCATCTATCTAGCGGGAGGAGGGGATACGCAGTATTTT
TRBJ2-1,TRBV5-1,few,TRBD1,CASSLAGQHSYNEQFF,TGCGCCAGCAGCTTGGCGGGACAGCACTCCTACAATGAGCAGTTCTTC
TRBJ1-2,TRBV12-3/TRBV12-4,few,-,CASSLGRSGRYYGYTF,TGTGCCAGCAGTTTAGGCAGGTCGGGGCGATATTATGGCTACACCTTC
TRBJ2-3,TRBV2,-,TRBD2,CASSSDLAELTDTQYF,TGTGCCAGCAGCTCCGACCTAGCGGAGCTCACAGATACGCAGTATTTT
TRBJ2-7,TRBV7-2,many,-,CASSLSPRSYEQYF,TGTGCCAGCAGCTTATCCCCGCGCTCCTACGAGCAGTACTTC
TRBJ2-3,TRBV12-3/TRBV12-4,-,TRBD1,CASSAWDRGTDTQYF,TGTGCCAGCAGTGCCTGGGACAGGGGCACAGATACGCAGTATTTT
TRBJ2-3,TRBV27,few,-,CASTGGGLEQYF,TGTGCCAGTACAGGGGGAGGGTTGGAGCAGTATTTT
TRBJ1-1,TRBV27,few,-,CASSFDRTENTEAFF,TGTGCCAGCAGTTTCGACAGGACTGAGAACACTGAAGCTTTCTTT
TRBJ2-1,TRBV27,few,TRBD2,CASSSTSGILYEQFF,TGTGCCAGCAGTTCGACTAGCGGGATTCTGTATGAGCAGTTCTTC
TRBJ2-7,TRBV27,-,-,CASSFGDRAPYEQYF,TGTGCCAGCAGTTTTGGGGATAGGGCTCCCTACGAGCAGTACTTC
TRBJ1-4,TRBV2,few,TRBD1,CASSTGTGEKLFF,TGTGCCAGCAGTACCGGGACAGGTGAAAAACTGTTTTTT
TRBJ1-2,TRBV10-3,few,-,CATHGGLYGYTF,TGTGCCACCCATGGGGGGCTGTATGGCTACACCTTC
TRBJ1-6,TRBV10-3,-,-,CAISESLSVRSYNSPPHF,TGTGCCATCAGTGAGTCCTTATCTGTGAGGTCCTATAATTCACCCCCCCACTTT
TRBJ1-1,TRBV5-1,once,TRBD1,CASSLTGTGRYTEAFF,TGCGCCAGCAGCTTGACGGGGACAGGGCGGTACACTGAAGCTTTCTTT